This T cell receptor beta chain is drawn from a study of OX40 agonist ivuxolimab in advanced cancers. Study-wide background: The mean age was roughly 60 years, ranging from 23 to 79, with around four fifths of participants male.

Peripheral blood came from all dose cohorts at three timepoints. Overall study results and limits: CD8+ T cells showed, on average, more clonal expansion than CD4+ cells. Within 6 weeks, CD4+ and CD8+ blood T cells expanded clonally at 0.1 to 3.0 mg/kg.

CDR3 length equals 13 residues. Trimming removed 5 bases from V and 4 bases from J, with 12 bases in between. The germline gives CDR1 MNHEY, CDR2 SMNVEV (reference sequence). As to this clone: Antigen unknown.

Repertoires were generated with immunoSEQ multiplex PCR, while TCRdb's copy carries only in-frame clones and drops some. The sample includes about 86,000 clones, 91% of them seen just once. Source: CD4+ or CD8+ T cells sorted from blood, taken in a trial of the OX40 agonist ivuxolimab. The chain couples TRBV27 to TRBJ2-7, with D possibly matching TRBD2 (5 bases). This sequence originates from an adult with an advanced solid tumor such as melanoma, head and neck, liver or kidney cancer. CDR3 loop: CASSSGGGYEQYF. In DNA form, the CDR3 reads TGTGCCAGCAGTAGCGGTGGTGGGTACGAGCAGTACTTC.